These 14 T cell receptor beta chains came from one sample sequenced in a study of blood T cell repertoires in COVID-19. Measured with immunoSEQ multiplex PCR; TCRdb has only the in-frame clones, and not every one. The profile shows hundreds of thousands of clones, more than 80% of them singletons. The material sequenced was PBMCs or T cells enriched from blood (not recorded which). These receptors were collected from a woman under 30 who had recovered from COVID-19.

A remark on this clone: Because the CDR3's place on the DNA is in doubt, the DNA is left out and the CDR3 is given as listed by TCRdb. The genes are TRBV6-6 and TRBJ2-7; the table's D call TRBD2 went unverified against the DNA. Germline CDR1 and CDR2: MNHNY and SVGAGI (reference sequence). The CDR3 is 15 residues long, counting both termini. The CDR3 spells CASSSSTSGYPEQYF.

This chain uses TRBV3-1 (or the pseudogene TRBV3-2) with TRBJ1-1; the match to TRBD1 covers 10 bases. V dropped 1 base and J dropped 5; count of bases not matched to a gene: 1. The CDR3 loop spans 14 amino acids. Germline V gene data show CDR1 as LGHDT and CDR2 as YNNKEL (reference sequence). In nucleotides, the CDR3 is TGTGCCAGCAGCCAAGGACAGGGGGCTACTGAAGCTTTCTTT. Translating it yields CASSQGQGATEAFF.

This chain connects TRBV4-1 to TRBJ2-5; tentative D call: TRBD1 (5 bases). The CDR3 sequence is 13 residues long. The germline CDR1 and CDR2 sequences are MGHRA and YSYEKL. Trimming left V 1 base short and J 2 bases short, with 5 bases between. CDR3 in DNA: TGCGCCAGCAGCCAAGGACAGCAAGAGACCCAGTACTTC. Residues: CASSQGQQETQYF.

The V and J genes are TRBV6-5 and TRBJ2-7, with a weak D call TRBD1 (6 bases). The length of the CDR3 is 14 residues. The V end was cut by 0 bases, the J end by 3 bases, with 9 bases between. CDR1 and CDR2 from the germline V gene are MNHEY and SVGAGI. CDR3 bases: TGTGCCAGCAGTTACTCGAGGGGGAACTACGAGCAGTACTTC. Translated: CASSYSRGNYEQYF.

The rearrangement joins TRBV2 to TRBJ1-5; D gene unclear. The CDR3 extends over 14 amino acids. V shed 4 bases and J shed 1 base, with 8 bases lying between them. Per germline, CDR1 SNHLY and CDR2 FYNNEI. The CDR3: CASSAERSNQPQHF. The CDR3 DNA is TGTGCCAGCAGTGCCGAGAGGAGCAATCAGCCCCAGCATTTT.

J is TRBJ2-5 and V is TRBV3-1 (or the pseudogene TRBV3-2); 14 bases line up with TRBD2. The CDR3 has 18 residues. Germline CDR1 is LGHDT and CDR2 is YNNKEL (reference sequence). V lost 4 bases, J lost 2 bases, and 9 bases stayed unmatched. CDR3 residues: CASSLWTSGGQGQETQYF. CDR3 DNA sequence: TGTGCCAGCAGCCTTTGGACTAGCGGGGGGCAGGGGCAAGAGACCCAGTACTTC.

This chain uses TRBV30 with TRBJ1-4; 9 bases align to TRBD1. CDR1 and CDR2 from the germline V gene are GTSNPN and SVGIG (reference sequence). V dropped 2 bases and J dropped 6; count of bases not matched to a gene: 4. The CDR3 length is 14 residues. CDR3 in amino acids: CAWSRRDRDEKLFF. CDR3 bases: TGTGCCTGGAGTCGCCGGGACAGGGATGAAAAACTGTTTTTT.

The table lists this clone with a few counts. The V call is TRBV19, the J call TRBJ2-7, with 9 nucleotides matching TRBD2. The germline V gene has CDR1 LNHDA and CDR2 SQIVND (reference sequence). V was clipped by 2 bases and J by 7 bases; unmatched bases: 3. CDR3 length equals 13 residues. CDR3 amino acids: CASSINLAGEQYF. As DNA, the CDR3 is TGTGCCAGTAGTATAAACCTAGCGGGGGAGCAGTACTTC.

This clone was seen only a few times. The gene calls are TRBV5-1 and TRBJ1-2; 7 bases align to TRBD1. V dropped 4 bases and J dropped 2; count of bases not matched to a gene: 2. The CDR3 has 13 amino acids. Germline V gene sequence: CDR1 SGHRS, CDR2 YFSETQ. In DNA form, the CDR3 reads TGCGCCAGCAGCACGGGACAGAACTATGGCTACACCTTC. Translated, it gives CASSTGQNYGYTF. Variable domain in full (rest from reference TRBV5-1 and TRBJ1-2): KAGVTQTPRYLIKTRGQQVTLSCSPISGHRSVSWYQQTPGQGLQFLFEYFSETQRNKGNFPGRFSGRQFSNSRSEMNVSTLELGDSALYLCASSTGQNYGYTFGSGTRLTVV.

The J gene is TRBJ2-6, the V gene TRBV27; TRBD1 might be the D (7 bases). With 4 bases removed from V and 10 bases from J, the gap between germline ends came to 14 bases. The CDR3 has 14 residues. Germline V gene lookup returns CDR1 MNHEY and CDR2 SMNVEV (reference sequence). CDR3 bases: TGTGCCAGCAGTTACGGGACAGCGGGTAACGTCCTGACTTTC. It encodes CASSYGTAGNVLTF.

The chain uses TRBV5-6 and TRBJ1-1; D may be TRBD1 (5 bases). Germline lookup yields CDR1 SGHDT and CDR2 YYEEEE. This CDR3 region has 15 residues. Trimming cost V 4 bases and J 0 bases, with 13 bases left between them. For the CDR3, the DNA is TGTGCCAGCAGCGGACCAGACAGAATGAACACTGAAGCTTTCTTT. Translated: CASSGPDRMNTEAFF.

The J gene is TRBJ2-5, the V gene TRBV6-5; 9 bases match TRBD2. The germline V gene has CDR1 MNHEY and CDR2 SVGAGI. The junction had 1 base not matched to a gene; V was cut back by 2 bases and J by 3 bases. The CDR3 has 14 amino acids. CDR3 protein: CASSYIAGEETQYF. CDR3 nucleotide sequence: TGTGCCAGCAGTTACATAGCGGGGGAAGAGACCCAGTACTTC.

The chain recombines TRBV5-5 with TRBJ2-7, with D perhaps TRBD2 (5 bases). The CDR3 is 14 amino acids. The V end lost 0 bases, the J end lost 6 bases, and 13 bases lay between the germline ends. The V gene's germline CDR1 is SGHKS and CDR2 YYEKEE (reference sequence). DNA for the CDR3: TGTGCCAGCAGCTTGGTGCTAGGACGGGGCGAGCAGTACTTC. Its protein is CASSLVLGRGEQYF.

This clone was picked up a small number of times. V usage is TRBV19 and J usage is TRBJ1-5, with a weak D call TRBD1 (5 bases). Germline V CDR1 and CDR2: LNHDA, SQIVND (reference sequence). V was trimmed by 5 bases and J by 7 bases, leaving 24 bases between them. CDR3 length: 17 amino acids. CDR3 amino acids: CASSAKPDGRAGQPQHF. The CDR3 region has the DNA TGTGCCAGTAGTGCCAAACCCGATGGCAGGGCTGGGCAGCCCCAGCATTTT.